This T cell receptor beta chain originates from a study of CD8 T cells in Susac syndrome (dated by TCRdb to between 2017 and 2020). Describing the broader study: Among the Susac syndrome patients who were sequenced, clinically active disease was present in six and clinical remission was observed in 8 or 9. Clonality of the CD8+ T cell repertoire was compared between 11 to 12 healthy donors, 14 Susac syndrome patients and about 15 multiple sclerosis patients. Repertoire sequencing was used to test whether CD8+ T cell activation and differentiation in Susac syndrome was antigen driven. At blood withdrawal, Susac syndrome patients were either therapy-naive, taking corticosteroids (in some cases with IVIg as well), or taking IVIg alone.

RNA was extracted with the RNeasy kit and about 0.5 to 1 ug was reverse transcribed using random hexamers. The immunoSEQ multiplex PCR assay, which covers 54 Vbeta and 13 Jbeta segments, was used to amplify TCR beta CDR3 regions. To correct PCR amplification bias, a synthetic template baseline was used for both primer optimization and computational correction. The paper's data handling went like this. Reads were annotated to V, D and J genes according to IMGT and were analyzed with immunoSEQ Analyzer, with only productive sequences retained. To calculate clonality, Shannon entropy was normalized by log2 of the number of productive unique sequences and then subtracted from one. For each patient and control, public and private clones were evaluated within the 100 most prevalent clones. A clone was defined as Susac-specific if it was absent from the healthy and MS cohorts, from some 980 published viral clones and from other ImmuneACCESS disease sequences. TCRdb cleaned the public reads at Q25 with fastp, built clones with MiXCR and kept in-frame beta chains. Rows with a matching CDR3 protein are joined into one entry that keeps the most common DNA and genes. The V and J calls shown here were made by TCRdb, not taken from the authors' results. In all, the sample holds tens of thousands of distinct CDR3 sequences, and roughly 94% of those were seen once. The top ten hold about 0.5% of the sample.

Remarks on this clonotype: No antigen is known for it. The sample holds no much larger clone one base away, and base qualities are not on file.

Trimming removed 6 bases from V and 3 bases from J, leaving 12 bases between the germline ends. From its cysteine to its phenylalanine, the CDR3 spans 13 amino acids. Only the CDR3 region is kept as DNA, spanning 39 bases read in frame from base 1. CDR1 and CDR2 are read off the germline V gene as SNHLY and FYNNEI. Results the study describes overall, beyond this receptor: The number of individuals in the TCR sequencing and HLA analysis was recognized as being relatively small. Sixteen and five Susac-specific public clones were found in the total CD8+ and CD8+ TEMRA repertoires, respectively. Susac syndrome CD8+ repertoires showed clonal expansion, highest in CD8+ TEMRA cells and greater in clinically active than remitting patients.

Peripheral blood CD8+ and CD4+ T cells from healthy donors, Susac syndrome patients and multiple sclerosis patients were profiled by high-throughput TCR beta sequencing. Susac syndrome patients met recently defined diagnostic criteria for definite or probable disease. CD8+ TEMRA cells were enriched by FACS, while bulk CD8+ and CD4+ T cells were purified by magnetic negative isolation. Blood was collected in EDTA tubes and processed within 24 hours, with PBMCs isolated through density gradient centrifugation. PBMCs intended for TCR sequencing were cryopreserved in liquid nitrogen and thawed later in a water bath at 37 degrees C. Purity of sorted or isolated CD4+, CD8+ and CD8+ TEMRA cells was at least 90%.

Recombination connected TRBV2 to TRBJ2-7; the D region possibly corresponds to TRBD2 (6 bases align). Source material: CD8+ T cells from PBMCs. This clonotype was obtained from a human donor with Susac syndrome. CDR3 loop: CASRSRGYYEQYF. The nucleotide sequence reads TGTGCCAGCAGATCCCGGGGGTACTACGAGCAGTACTTC.